One sample yielded the 10 T cell receptor beta chains listed below, sequenced in a study of T-cell memory formation after mild COVID-19. MiXCR, run by TCRdb on the 5' RACE reads, gives a single entry per CDR3 protein. The sample has some 490,000 distinct CDR3 sequences; roughly 18% are singletons. Sequenced material: PBMCs or a T cell subset sorted from them (not recorded which). These receptors were obtained from an adult woman who had mild COVID-19 (a few samples of this study predate the infection). Cell type and time point are not known.

This clonotype was counted between two and nine times. This chain connects TRBV4-3 to TRBJ1-5; the D is unclear. Germline CDR1 is LGHNA and CDR2 is YSLEER. The CDR3 spans 15 residues. V lost 4 bases, J lost 7 bases, and 17 bases lay in between. CDR3 nucleotides: TGCGCCAGCAGCCTCGAGGTCCAGATCGACCAGCCCCAGCATTTT. Its protein product is CASSLEVQIDQPQHF.

This clonotype was detected a few times. The chain joins TRBV11-2 to TRBJ2-6; weak D call: TRBD1 (5 bases). Between the trimmed V and J ends, which lost 0 bases and 0 bases, there was a span of 15 bases. The length of the CDR3 is 19 residues. From germline, CDR1 is SGHAT and CDR2 FQNNGV. In DNA, the CDR3 is TGTGCCAGCAGCTTAGACTTTTGGGGCAGGTCCTCTGGGGCCAACGTCCTGACTTTC. It codes for CASSLDFWGRSSGANVLTF.

This clonotype was picked up a small number of times. The chain uses TRBV10-2 and TRBJ1-1; 7 bases fit TRBD1. V lost 2 bases, J lost 4 bases, and 10 bases stayed unmatched. CDR1 WSHSY and CDR2 SAAADI come from the germline V gene. CDR3 length equals 16 residues. The CDR3 sequence is CASSETANRGSTEAFF. The CDR3 DNA follows: TGCGCCAGCAGTGAGACGGCGAACAGGGGTAGCACTGAAGCTTTCTTT.

The chain couples TRBV6-5 to TRBJ1-1; 8 positions match TRBD1. J lost 6 bases, V lost 5 bases, and 8 bases had no gene match. This CDR3 spans 14 amino acids. The V gene's germline CDR1 is MNHEY and CDR2 SVGAGI. The CDR3, as DNA: TGTGCCAGCAGTGATGACAGGGGAAGGGCTGAAGCTTTCTTT. Translation: CASSDDRGRAEAFF.

This clonotype was seen only a few times. This chain uses TRBV4-3 with TRBJ2-5; possible D gene TRBD2, 7 bases. The CDR3 is made up of 15 amino acids. Trimming left V 4 bases short and J 5 bases short, with 17 bases between. The germline V gene has CDR1 LGHNA and CDR2 YSLEER. The CDR3 DNA reads as TGCGCCAGCAGCCCTCGTGGGGGGGCATACGAGACCCAGTACTTC. It codes for CASSPRGGAYETQYF.

This chain links TRBV6-2 or TRBV6-3 with TRBJ2-1; 10 positions agree with TRBD2. CDR1 and CDR2 (germline): MNHEY, SVGEGT. CDR3 length: 16 amino acids. After removal of 5 bases from V and 4 bases from J, the junction contained 8 bases not matched to a gene. CDR3 sequence (DNA): TGTGCCAGCAGTCCTAGCGGGAGAGGAGGGTACAATGAGCAGTTCTTC. Translating gives CASSPSGRGGYNEQFF.

The chain recombines TRBV28 with TRBJ2-6; TRBD1 matches at 7 bases. The CDR3 length is 14 residues. CDR1 is MDHEN and CDR2 is SYDVKM in the germline V gene. Germline trimming cut 7 bases from V and 4 bases from J; bases unmatched to any gene: 4. CDR3 in amino acids: CASIGGAGANVLTF. The CDR3 DNA sequence: TGTGCCAGCATAGGGGGCGCCGGGGCCAACGTCCTGACTTTC.

The chain recombines TRBV6-4 with TRBJ2-3; no firm D call. The CDR3 contains 14 residues. With 2 bases removed from V and 4 bases from J, the gap between germline ends came to 10 bases. Germline CDR1 and CDR2: MRHNA and SNTAGT. The CDR3 reads CASSDGIESDTQYF. The CDR3 DNA is TGTGCCAGCAGTGACGGAATCGAGTCAGATACGCAGTATTTT.

The rearrangement joins TRBV6-5 to TRBJ2-1; D is ambiguous. Germline values: CDR1 MNHEY, CDR2 SVGAGI. V lost 0 bases and J lost 8, with 8 bases in between. CDR3 length: 13 amino acids. Written as DNA, the CDR3 is TGTGCCAGCAGTTACTCTGACCCCGATGAGCAGTTCTTC. This sequence encodes CASSYSDPDEQFF.

V usage is TRBV10-3 and J usage is TRBJ2-7; D gene uncertain. V dropped 0 bases and J dropped 2 bases, with 17 bases sitting between them. Germline values: CDR1 ENHRY, CDR2 SYGVKD. The CDR3 runs 17 residues. CDR3 in DNA: TGTGCCATCAGTGAGTCGACGTCGGGTATTCCAGCCTACGAGCAGTACTTC. Translated: CAISESTSGIPAYEQYF.